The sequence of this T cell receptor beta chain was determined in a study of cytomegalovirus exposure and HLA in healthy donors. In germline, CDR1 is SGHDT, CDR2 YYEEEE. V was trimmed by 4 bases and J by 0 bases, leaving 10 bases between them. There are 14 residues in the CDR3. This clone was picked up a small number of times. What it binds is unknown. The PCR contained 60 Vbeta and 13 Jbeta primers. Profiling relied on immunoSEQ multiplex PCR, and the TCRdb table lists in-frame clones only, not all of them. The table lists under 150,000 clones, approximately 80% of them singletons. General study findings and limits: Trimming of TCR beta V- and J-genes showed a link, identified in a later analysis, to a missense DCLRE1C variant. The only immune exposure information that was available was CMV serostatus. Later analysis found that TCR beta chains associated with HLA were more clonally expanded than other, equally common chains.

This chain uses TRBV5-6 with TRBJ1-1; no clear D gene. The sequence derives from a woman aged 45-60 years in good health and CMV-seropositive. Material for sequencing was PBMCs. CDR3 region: CASSHPSLNTEAFF. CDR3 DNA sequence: TGTGCCAGCAGCCACCCCAGTTTGAACACTGAAGCTTTCTTT.